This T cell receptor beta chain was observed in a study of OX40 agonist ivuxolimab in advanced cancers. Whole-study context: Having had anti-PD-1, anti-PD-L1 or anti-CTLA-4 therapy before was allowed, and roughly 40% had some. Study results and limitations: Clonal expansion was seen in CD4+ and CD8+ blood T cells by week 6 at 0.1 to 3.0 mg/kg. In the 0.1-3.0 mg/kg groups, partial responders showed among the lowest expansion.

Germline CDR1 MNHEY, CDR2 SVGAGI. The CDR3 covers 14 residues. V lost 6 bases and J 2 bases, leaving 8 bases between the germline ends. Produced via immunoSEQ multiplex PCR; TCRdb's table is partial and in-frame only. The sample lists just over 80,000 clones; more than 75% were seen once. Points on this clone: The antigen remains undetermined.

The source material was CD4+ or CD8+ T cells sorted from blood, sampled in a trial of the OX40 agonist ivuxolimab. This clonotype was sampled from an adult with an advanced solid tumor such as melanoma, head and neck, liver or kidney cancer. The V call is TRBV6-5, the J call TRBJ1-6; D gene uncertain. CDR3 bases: TGTGCCAGCAGCCCCGCACCCTATAATTCACCCCTCCACTTT. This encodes CASSPAPYNSPLHF.